The next 24 T cell receptor beta chains were all read from a single sample in a study of T cell changes during pregnancy in multiple sclerosis. Clones were sequenced by immunoSEQ multiplex PCR, and TCRdb holds only the in-frame ones, with some missing. The top ten hold approximately 1.1% of the sample, which has tens of thousands of clones, more than 90% seen once. The source material was peripheral blood, sampled in the third trimester of pregnancy. The receptors were gathered from a female donor with multiple sclerosis, enrolled in a pregnancy study.

The rearrangement links TRBV4-1 to TRBJ1-3; 7 bases are a match to TRBD1. CDR1 and CDR2 from the germline V gene are MGHRA and YSYEKL. The CDR3 has 15 residues. Losses at the gene ends were 1 base for V and 4 bases for J; bases not matched to a gene: 4. In DNA, the CDR3 is TGCGCCAGCAGCCAAGCGGGACAGACGGGAAACACCATATATTTT. Translation gives CASSQAGQTGNTIYF.

The CDR3 sequence: CATRTGSGYTF. The CDR3 region has the DNA TGTGCCACCCGGACAGGGTCTGGCTACACCTTC. V gene TRBV10-3 combines with J gene TRBJ1-2, with 8 bases matching TRBD1. Per germline, CDR1 ENHRY and CDR2 SYGVKD. This CDR3 has 11 residues. Losses at the gene ends were 10 bases for V and 7 bases for J; bases not matched to a gene: 5.

The chain recombines TRBV6-6 with TRBJ2-5; TRBD2 agrees at 10 bases. CDR3 length: 16 amino acids. Germline-derived CDR1 and CDR2 are MNHNY and SVGAGI (reference sequence). V shed 7 bases and J 5 bases; nucleotides not matched to a gene: 13. The CDR3 bases are TGTGCCAGCAACGAGAATTTAGCGGGAGGAAAGGAGACCCAGTACTTC. Protein: CASNENLAGGKETQYF.

This clone was picked up many times. V usage is TRBV2 and J usage is TRBJ2-2, with a weak D call TRBD1 (5 bases). The CDR3 has 15 residues. V lost 6 bases to trimming and J lost 1 base, with 12 bases between them. Germline values: CDR1 SNHLY, CDR2 FYNNEI. CDR3 coding DNA: TGTGCCAGCAGCGGCCAGGGAAGGAACACCGGGGAGCTGTTTTTT. Translated: CASSGQGRNTGELFF.

The chain uses TRBV4-1 and TRBJ2-1, with D tentatively TRBD1 (6 bases). The CDR3 consists of 16 residues. V was shortened by 1 base and J by 3 bases, with 13 bases between the two germline ends. Germline CDR1 reads MGHRA; CDR2 reads YSYEKL. This chain's CDR3 is CASSQVGRGRYNEQFF. The CDR3 nucleotides are TGCGCCAGCAGCCAAGTCGGCAGGGGACGCTACAATGAGCAGTTCTTC.

CDR3 sequence (DNA): TGTGCCAGCAGCCAAAACCGGAGGACGGGAGGCCGCGTTGACGAGCAGTACTTC. Residues: CASSQNRRTGGRVDEQYF. The rearrangement joins TRBV13 to TRBJ2-7, with 7 bases identical to TRBD2. Trimming cost V 5 bases and J 5 bases; bases outside gene matches: 21. Germline CDR1 and CDR2: PRHDT and FYEKMQ (reference sequence). The CDR3 is 18 amino acids.

This chain connects TRBV5-1 to TRBJ2-2, with TRBD2 matching over 13 bases. Trimming at V came to 5 bases and at J to 0 bases, leaving 1 base not matched to a gene. CDR3 length equals 16 residues. Germline loops: CDR1 SGHRS, CDR2 YFSETQ. The CDR3 DNA reads as TGCGCCAGCAGACTAGCGGGAGGGACGAACACCGGGGAGCTGTTTTTT. Translating gives CASRLAGGTNTGELFF.

The chain employs TRBV5-1 and TRBJ2-1, with 7 bases aligning to TRBD2. The junction had 7 bases not matched to a gene; V was cut back by 4 bases and J by 3 bases. Germline CDR1 reads SGHRS; CDR2 reads YFSETQ. The CDR3 contains 15 residues. CDR3 sequence reads: CASSRSGSNYNEQFF. Written as DNA, the CDR3 is TGCGCCAGCAGCCGTAGCGGGTCTAACTACAATGAGCAGTTCTTC. The full variable domain, in which reference TRBV5-1 and TRBJ2-1 provide the parts outside the CDR3, is KAGVTQTPRYLIKTRGQQVTLSCSPISGHRSVSWYQQTPGQGLQFLFEYFSETQRNKGNFPGRFSGRQFSNSRSEMNVSTLELGDSALYLCASSRSGSNYNEQFFGPGTRLTVL.

The chain recombines TRBV5-5 with TRBJ1-1, with 8 bases identical to TRBD1. The trim removed 5 bases at V and 5 bases at J, leaving 5 bases unmatched. Per germline, CDR1 SGHKS and CDR2 YYEKEE (reference sequence). This CDR3 spans 13 amino acids. The CDR3 nucleotides read TGTGCCAGCAGAGGACAGGGTATGACTGAAGCTTTCTTT. As protein: CASRGQGMTEAFF.

The CDR3 loop reads CASSPRDSYEQFF. In DNA form, the CDR3 reads TGTGCCAGCAGCCCCCGGGACAGCTATGAGCAGTTCTTC. V and J are TRBV5-6 and TRBJ2-1; 7 bases agree with TRBD1. The V and J ends lost 4 bases and 8 bases, in that order; junction bases with no gene match: 6. Germline lookup yields CDR1 SGHDT and CDR2 YYEEEE. The CDR3 is 13 amino acids.

This clone is medium-sized. CDR3: CASSDGDSPTEAFF. In nucleotides, the CDR3 is TGTGCCAGCAGTGACGGGGACTCGCCTACTGAAGCTTTCTTT. This chain uses TRBV6-4 with TRBJ1-1, with D possibly being TRBD1 (5 bases). V lost 2 bases and J 5 bases, leaving 12 bases between the germline ends. The germline gives CDR1 MRHNA, CDR2 SNTAGT. The CDR3 is 14 residues long.

The CDR3 sequence: CASSVDQVTGELFF. The CDR3 coding sequence is TGTGCCAGCAGCGTAGATCAGGTAACCGGGGAGCTGTTTTTT. This sequence joins TRBV9 and TRBJ2-2, with D unresolved. Germline-derived CDR1 and CDR2 are SGDLS and YYNGEE. V was trimmed by 0 bases and J by 5 bases, leaving 8 bases between them. The CDR3 has 14 residues. The complete variable domain, with remaining parts taken from reference TRBV9 and TRBJ2-2, reads DSGVTQTPKHLITATGQRVTLRCSPRSGDLSVYWYQQSLDQGLQFLIQYYNGEERAKGNILERFSAQQFPDLHSELNLSSLELGDSALYFCASSVDQVTGELFFGEGSRLTVL.

The chain joins TRBV5-4 to TRBJ1-1, with D unclear. V shed 2 bases and J shed 1 base, with 9 bases lying between them. The CDR3 is 14 amino acids. The germline gives CDR1 SGHNT, CDR2 YYREEE (reference sequence). The CDR3 sequence: CASSFIAQNTEAFF. The CDR3 bases are TGTGCCAGCAGCTTCATCGCACAGAACACTGAAGCTTTCTTT.

The gene calls are TRBV27 and TRBJ2-7; D may be TRBD2 (5 bases). This CDR3 is 13 amino acids long. Looked up from germline, CDR1 is MNHEY and CDR2 is SMNVEV (reference sequence). The germline V and J ends were trimmed by 0 bases and 3 bases, with 6 bases remaining between them. DNA for the CDR3: TGTGCCAGCAGTTTATCAGGGAGCTACGAGCAGTACTTC. Translated, it gives CASSLSGSYEQYF.

This rearrangement joins TRBV6-5 to TRBJ1-4; D not certain. This CDR3 contains 14 residues. V lost 6 bases and J lost 5, with 13 bases in between. CDR1 and CDR2 from the germline V gene are MNHEY and SVGAGI. CDR3 DNA sequence: TGTGCCAGCAGAGGCAGCGGACGGAATGAAAAACTGTTTTTT. Its translation: CASRGSGRNEKLFF.

This sequence joins TRBV2 and TRBJ2-2; 7 nucleotides agree with TRBD1. Looked up from germline, CDR1 is SNHLY and CDR2 is FYNNEI. Losses at the gene ends were 6 bases for V and 6 bases for J; bases not matched to a gene: 7. This CDR3 has 14 residues. The CDR3 DNA is TGTGCCAGCAGCCCAGGGGGTTTACCCGGGGAGCTGTTTTTT. Protein: CASSPGGLPGELFF.

The V and J genes are TRBV29-1 and TRBJ2-3; 9 bases map to TRBD1. Unmatched junction bases numbered 14, after V lost 6 bases and J lost 4 bases. CDR1 and CDR2 from the germline V gene are SQVTM and ANQGSEA. The CDR3 length is 16 residues. The CDR3 is CSVARVGTGRADTQYF. In DNA form, the CDR3 reads TGCAGCGTCGCCCGGGTAGGGACAGGGAGGGCAGATACGCAGTATTTT.

V gene TRBV10-2 combines with J gene TRBJ2-7, with 9 bases lining up with TRBD2. The CDR3 runs 13 residues. Germline CDR1 WSHSY, CDR2 SAAADI. The ends lost 10 bases at V and 5 bases at J; junction bases unmatched: 9. The CDR3 DNA reads TGCGCCACCCGGACTAGCGTAATCCACGAGCAGTACTTC. Protein: CATRTSVIHEQYF.

The V gene is TRBV21-1, the J gene TRBJ1-1; the table gives TRBD1 as D, unverified against the DNA. TRBV21-1 is tagged as a pseudogene. The CDR3 totals 12 residues. CDR3 nucleotide sequence: TGTGCCAGCAGCAAAGTGGCCCTCGAAGCTTTCTTT. Translating gives CASSKVALEAFF.

The chain joins TRBV5-1 to TRBJ2-7, with a weak D call TRBD2 (6 bases). V was shortened by 0 bases and J by 2 bases, with 9 bases between the two germline ends. The CDR3 is 14 amino acids. The germline V gene encodes CDR1 SGHRS and CDR2 YFSETQ. The CDR3 region is CASSLDGGTYEQYF. Here the CDR3 DNA reads TGCGCCAGCAGCTTGGACGGGGGAACCTACGAGCAGTACTTC.

This chain joins TRBV5-1 and TRBJ2-3; 10 positions match TRBD1. There are 14 residues in the CDR3. With V trimmed by 3 bases and J by 4 bases, 2 bases remained unmatched. Germline lookup yields CDR1 SGHRS and CDR2 YFSETQ. Here the CDR3 DNA reads TGCGCCAGCAGCTCAGGACAGGGGGCAGATACGCAGTATTTT. Its translation is CASSSGQGADTQYF.

The chain joins TRBV19 to TRBJ1-1; possible D gene TRBD1, 5 bases. The CDR3 is 13 residues long. The germline V gene has CDR1 LNHDA and CDR2 SQIVND (reference sequence). The V end was cut by 7 bases, the J end by 2 bases, with 11 bases between. The DNA for the CDR3 is TGTGCCAGTACCCCACAGGTAAACACTGAAGCTTTCTTT. Its protein is CASTPQVNTEAFF.

V is TRBV7-3 and J is TRBJ2-3; 7 positions agree with TRBD1. The germline CDR1 and CDR2 sequences are SGHTA and FQGTGA. Trimming cost V 5 bases and J 2 bases; bases outside gene matches: 4. The CDR3 is 14 amino acids. The CDR3 region has the DNA TGTGCCAGCAGCCCGACAGGGTTCACAGATACGCAGTATTTT. Protein: CASSPTGFTDTQYF.

The rearrangement joins TRBV10-3 to TRBJ1-1; D might be TRBD1 (5 bases). This CDR3 is built from 14 residues. Germline CDR1 and CDR2: ENHRY and SYGVKD. With 7 bases removed from V and 8 bases from J, the gap between germline ends came to 20 bases. The CDR3 nucleotides read TGTGCCATCATGCCCCGTCTTGACCGGGGGGAAGCTTTCTTT. Protein product: CAIMPRLDRGEAFF.